The rows below give T cell receptor beta chains drawn from one sample of a study of CD8 T cells in Susac syndrome. One entry per CDR3 protein results from TCRdb running MiXCR on the immunoSEQ multiplex PCR reads. The repertoire has approximately 220,000 distinct CDR3 sequences, about 93% of them found once; the top ten carry about 0.12%. Source material: CD8+ T cells from PBMCs. These receptors all stem from a human donor with multiple sclerosis. The CDR3 runs from the conserved cysteine through the conserved F or W. The order of the fields is clone size, CDR3 length, J gene, D gene, V gene, CDR3 protein, CDR3 DNA. The D gene is left open where the match is weak. Clone size is given for some rows only: seen once, a few or many times, or a class if the clone is expanded.

-	13	TRBJ2-1	-	TRBV29-1	CSVVSARYNEQFF	TGCAGCGTTGTATCTGCCCGCTACAATGAGCAGTTCTTC
once	15	TRBJ2-5	-	TRBV10-3	CAISEGGGTQETQYF	TGTGCCATCAGTGAAGGGGGCGGGACACAAGAGACCCAGTACTTC
-	11	TRBJ1-1	-	TRBV7-3	CASSLPMRAFF	TGTGCCAGCAGCTTACCGATGCGAGCTTTCTTT
-	12	TRBJ2-7	-	TRBV12-3/TRBV12-4	CASSRGTYEQYF	TGTGCCAGCAGCCGCGGAACCTACGAGCAGTACTTC
-	19	TRBJ2-1	TRBD2	TRBV28	CASSTLRRTSGSSYNEQFF	TGTGCCAGCAGCACCCTCCGTAGGACTAGCGGGTCCTCCTACAATGAGCAGTTCTTC
-	14	TRBJ2-7	-	TRBV9	CASSVDGLSYEQYF	TGTGCCAGCAGCGTAGATGGACTATCCTACGAGCAGTACTTC
-	13	TRBJ2-2	TRBD2	TRBV4-1	CAAGRSNTGELFF	TGCGCTGCCGGGAGGTCGAACACCGGGGAGCTGTTTTTT
-	14	TRBJ2-5	TRBD2	TRBV30	CAWSSLAGGETQYF	TGTGCCTGGAGTTCCCTAGCGGGGGGAGAGACCCAGTACTTC
-	15	TRBJ1-3	TRBD1	TRBV15	CATSDSDRSGNTIYF	TGTGCCACCAGCGATTCGGACAGGTCTGGAAACACCATATATTTT
-	16	TRBJ2-2	-	TRBV20-1	CSARAPGPPLGGELFF	TGCAGTGCTAGAGCGCCGGGACCCCCTCTAGGCGGGGAGCTGTTTTTT
-	14	TRBJ1-1	TRBD1	TRBV4-1	CASSVGQRNTEAFF	TGCGCCAGCAGCGTGGGACAGCGGAACACTGAAGCTTTCTTT
-	13	TRBJ2-7	-	TRBV5-1	CASSLGPRYEQYF	TGCGCCAGCAGCTTGGGGCCCAGGTACGAGCAGTACTTC
once	15	TRBJ2-4	-	TRBV28	CASSPVGWGKNIQYF	TGTGCCAGCAGCCCGGTAGGGTGGGGCAAAAACATTCAGTACTTC
-	13	TRBJ1-5	-	TRBV12-3/TRBV12-4	CASSSGPGQPQHF	TGTGCCAGCAGTTCAGGCCCGGGTCAGCCCCAGCATTTT
few	13	TRBJ2-7	-	TRBV27	CASSLDRSYEQYF	TGCGCCAGCAGCCTCGACAGGTCCTACGAGCAGTACTTC
once	15	TRBJ2-3	TRBD2	TRBV12-3/TRBV12-4	CASSFGGGRADTQYF	TGTGCCAGCAGTTTTGGTGGCGGGAGGGCAGATACGCAGTATTTT
-	14	TRBJ1-2	-	TRBV13	CASRTLGGLYGYTF	TGTGCCAGCAGAACCTTAGGGGGACTCTATGGCTACACCTTC
-	16	TRBJ2-2	TRBD2	TRBV9	CASSARLAGSTGELFF	TGTGCCAGCAGCGCCCGACTAGCGGGAAGTACCGGGGAGCTGTTTTTT
-	14	TRBJ2-7	TRBD2	TRBV28	CASSWVGGGYEQYF	TGTGCCAGCAGTTGGGTCGGCGGGGGCTACGAGCAGTACTTC
-	18	TRBJ2-7	-	TRBV4-1	CASSQDVWWRTLAHEQYF	TGCGCCAGCAGCCAAGATGTCTGGTGGAGGACTCTAGCCCACGAGCAGTACTTC
-	13	TRBJ2-1	-	TRBV2	CASRRGGHWEQFF	TGTGCCAGCAGAAGGGGAGGCCATTGGGAGCAGTTCTTC
-	11	TRBJ2-7	-	TRBV20-1	CSAGTSYEQYF	TGCAGTGCTGGGACCAGCTACGAGCAGTACTTC